This is a list of T cell receptor beta chains from one sample in a study of CD4 T cells in relation to SARS-CoV-2 and coronaviruses. Antigen specificity for these receptors is unknown. This table comes from immunoSEQ multiplex PCR, and its TCRdb copy is limited to in-frame clones, with some not included. The table has some 21,000 clones, roughly 79% seen once; the top ten hold around a sixth. Sequencing was carried out using CD4+ T cells from PBMCs, cultured in vitro. These receptors were collected from a human donor in good health. CDR3s include the opening cysteine and the closing phenylalanine or tryptophan. A D gene is named only where the DNA matches it firmly. Clone size is given for some rows only: seen once, a few or many times, or a class if the clone is expanded.

abundance: .
v_gene: TRBV9
d_gene: .
j_gene: TRBJ2-5
CDR3nt: TGTGCCAGCAGCGTTGGTATAGGGGGGGCGTGGGAGACCCAGTACTTC
CDR3aa: CASSVGIGGAWETQYF

abundance: .
v_gene: TRBV2
d_gene: .
j_gene: TRBJ2-3
CDR3nt: TGTGCCAGCATAAGCGCAGATACGCAGTATTTT
CDR3aa: CASISADTQYF

abundance: .
v_gene: TRBV6-1
d_gene: .
j_gene: TRBJ1-5
CDR3nt: TGTGCCAGCAGTGAAGCGCTCGGTCAGCCCCAGCATTTT
CDR3aa: CASSEALGQPQHF

abundance: .
v_gene: TRBV5-1
d_gene: .
j_gene: TRBJ1-4
CDR3nt: TGCGCCAGCAGCTTGTTAGGGGATAATGAAAAACTGTTTTTT
CDR3aa: CASSLLGDNEKLFF

abundance: few
v_gene: TRBV11-1
d_gene: .
j_gene: TRBJ1-2
CDR3nt: TGTGCCAGCAGCTCCTCAGGTATTCGCGGCTACACCTTC
CDR3aa: CASSSSGIRGYTF

abundance: .
v_gene: TRBV18
d_gene: .
j_gene: TRBJ2-7
CDR3nt: TGTGCCAGCTCACTCATCAGTCGGCTCACTCCTACAGGCGAGCAGTACTTC
CDR3aa: CASSLISRLTPTGEQYF

abundance: .
v_gene: TRBV13
d_gene: TRBD1
j_gene: TRBJ2-3
CDR3nt: TGTGCCAGCAGCTTAGAATGGCAGGGGGCAGATACGCAGTATTTT
CDR3aa: CASSLEWQGADTQYF

abundance: .
v_gene: TRBV13
d_gene: .
j_gene: TRBJ2-5
CDR3nt: TGTGCCAGCAGCCCTTACCGGAGGAGACAAGAGACCCAGTACTTC
CDR3aa: CASSPYRRRQETQYF

abundance: .
v_gene: TRBV3-1/TRBV3-2
d_gene: TRBD2
j_gene: TRBJ2-5
CDR3nt: TGTGCCAGCACCGGGACGACGGGAGGGTGGGAGACCCAGTACTTC
CDR3aa: CASTGTTGGWETQYF

abundance: .
v_gene: TRBV13
d_gene: TRBD1
j_gene: TRBJ1-2
CDR3nt: TGTGCCAGCATGCGGGGACAGACGTATGGCTACACCTTC
CDR3aa: CASMRGQTYGYTF

abundance: .
v_gene: TRBV6-5
d_gene: .
j_gene: TRBJ1-1
CDR3nt: TGTGCCAGCTCCCGGGGAGGGGCTGAAGCTTTCTTT
CDR3aa: CASSRGGAEAFF

abundance: .
v_gene: TRBV20-1
d_gene: .
j_gene: TRBJ2-1
CDR3nt: TGCAGTGCCCGCCCGGGGAATGAGCAGTTCTTC
CDR3aa: CSARPGNEQFF

abundance: few
v_gene: TRBV10-1
d_gene: .
j_gene: TRBJ2-7
CDR3nt: TGCGCCAGCAGTCGGGCAGGGTCTATCTACGAGCAGTACTTC
CDR3aa: CASSRAGSIYEQYF

abundance: .
v_gene: TRBV30
d_gene: .
j_gene: TRBJ2-7
CDR3nt: TGTGCCTGGAGTGTTAACCGGGGCCGCAACTACGAGCAGTACTTC
CDR3aa: CAWSVNRGRNYEQYF

abundance: .
v_gene: TRBV2
d_gene: .
j_gene: TRBJ2-7
CDR3nt: TGTGCCAGCAGTGAGTTAACAGACACTTACTACGAGCAGTACTTC
CDR3aa: CASSELTDTYYEQYF

abundance: .
v_gene: TRBV24-1
d_gene: TRBD1
j_gene: TRBJ1-1
CDR3nt: TGTGCCACCAGGACAGGGCAAAACACTGAAGCTTTCTTT
CDR3aa: CATRTGQNTEAFF

abundance: few
v_gene: TRBV28
d_gene: TRBD1
j_gene: TRBJ1-4
CDR3nt: TGTGCCAGCAGTGGGACAGGGAGGCGCGAAAAACTGTTTTTT
CDR3aa: CASSGTGRREKLFF

abundance: few
v_gene: TRBV3-1/TRBV3-2
d_gene: TRBD2
j_gene: TRBJ2-7
CDR3nt: TGTGCCAGCAGCCAAGATGCGGCGGGAGCGGGCGAGCAGTACTTC
CDR3aa: CASSQDAAGAGEQYF

abundance: few
v_gene: TRBV5-6
d_gene: .
j_gene: TRBJ1-4
CDR3nt: TGTGCCAGCAGCCCAGATTACAGGGTGACTGAAAAACTGTTTTTT
CDR3aa: CASSPDYRVTEKLFF

abundance: .
v_gene: TRBV18
d_gene: .
j_gene: TRBJ1-2
CDR3nt: TGTGCCAGCTCACTTCGGGAACCTAACTATGGCTACACCTTC
CDR3aa: CASSLREPNYGYTF

abundance: once
v_gene: TRBV28
d_gene: TRBD1
j_gene: TRBJ1-1
CDR3nt: TGTGCCAGCAGTTTAACAGGGGAGGGCACTGAAGCTTTCTTT
CDR3aa: CASSLTGEGTEAFF

abundance: .
v_gene: TRBV27
d_gene: TRBD2
j_gene: TRBJ2-7
CDR3nt: TGTGCCAGCAGTCTCACTAGCGGAGCCTACGAGCAGTACTTC
CDR3aa: CASSLTSGAYEQYF

abundance: once
v_gene: TRBV3-1/TRBV3-2
d_gene: TRBD1
j_gene: TRBJ2-7
CDR3nt: TGTGCCAGCAGCCAAGTGGGGGACAGGTCGTCCTACGAGCAGTACTTC
CDR3aa: CASSQVGDRSSYEQYF

abundance: few
v_gene: TRBV7-9
d_gene: .
j_gene: TRBJ1-1
CDR3nt: TGTGCCAGCAGCCGGACCGGGTACACTGAAGCTTTCTTT
CDR3aa: CASSRTGYTEAFF

abundance: .
v_gene: TRBV4-1
d_gene: .
j_gene: TRBJ2-1
CDR3nt: TGCGCCAGCAGCCCAAGAGAGAGATACCGGGATGAGCAGTTCTTC
CDR3aa: CASSPRERYRDEQFF

abundance: .
v_gene: TRBV6-6
d_gene: TRBD2
j_gene: TRBJ2-7
CDR3nt: TGTGCCAGCAGCCAGGACGGGAGGGCATCCTCCTACGAGCAGTACTTC
CDR3aa: CASSQDGRASSYEQYF

abundance: .
v_gene: TRBV5-1
d_gene: TRBD1
j_gene: TRBJ2-7
CDR3nt: TGCGCCAGCAGCCGATCAACGGGGACAGGGCTGACGGAGCAGTACTTC
CDR3aa: CASSRSTGTGLTEQYF

abundance: .
v_gene: TRBV3-1/TRBV3-2
d_gene: TRBD2
j_gene: TRBJ2-7
CDR3nt: TGTGCCAGCAGTGATACTAGCGGGTTATCCTACGAGCAGTACTTC
CDR3aa: CASSDTSGLSYEQYF

abundance: .
v_gene: TRBV27
d_gene: .
j_gene: TRBJ2-7
CDR3nt: TGTGCCAGCAGTTCCGTCCTCGGGTTCAGGGGCGAGCAGTACTTC
CDR3aa: CASSSVLGFRGEQYF

abundance: .
v_gene: TRBV7-9
d_gene: .
j_gene: TRBJ2-7
CDR3nt: TGTGCCAGCAGCTTAGAGGGTTGGCAGGACTACGAGCAGTACTTC
CDR3aa: CASSLEGWQDYEQYF

abundance: .
v_gene: TRBV2
d_gene: TRBD2
j_gene: TRBJ2-6
CDR3nt: TGTGCCCGCCACCGACTAGCGGGAGTTAGGTCTGGGGCCAACGTCCTGACTTTC
CDR3aa: CARHRLAGVRSGANVLTF

abundance: few
v_gene: TRBV6-4
d_gene: .
j_gene: TRBJ1-2
CDR3nt: TGTGCCAGCAGCCCGGGAGGTTGGCGCGGCTACACCTTC
CDR3aa: CASSPGGWRGYTF

abundance: .
v_gene: TRBV14
d_gene: .
j_gene: TRBJ1-2
CDR3nt: TGTGCCAGCAGCCCAAATCGGGACATCAGCTATGGCTACACCTTC
CDR3aa: CASSPNRDISYGYTF

abundance: .
v_gene: TRBV11-3
d_gene: .
j_gene: TRBJ2-1
CDR3nt: TGTGCCAGCAGCTTAGACACAGGGTCATCGCCCTACAATGAGCAGTTCTTC
CDR3aa: CASSLDTGSSPYNEQFF

abundance: .
v_gene: TRBV11-1
d_gene: TRBD1
j_gene: TRBJ2-7
CDR3nt: TGTGCCAGCAGCCCGAGACAGGGGGGACCCTACGAGCAGTACTTC
CDR3aa: CASSPRQGGPYEQYF

abundance: .
v_gene: TRBV20-1
d_gene: .
j_gene: TRBJ1-4
CDR3nt: TGCAGTGCTAGTTCGGCGAATGAAAAACTGTTTTTT
CDR3aa: CSASSANEKLFF

abundance: once
v_gene: TRBV4-1
d_gene: .
j_gene: TRBJ1-1
CDR3nt: TGCGCCAGCAGCCTACCGGGGGGGGACACTGAAGCTTTCTTT
CDR3aa: CASSLPGGDTEAFF